The 28 T cell receptor beta chains below were found in one sample sequenced in a study of T cell responses to AZD1222 COVID-19 vaccine. The method was immunoSEQ multiplex PCR; TCRdb's version includes in-frame clones alone and lacks a portion of them. The sample records about 86,000 clones, roughly 90% being singletons. The material was peripheral blood, obtained 28 days after the second AZD1222 dose. The source of these receptors is an adult who received the AZD1222 COVID-19 vaccine.

The J gene is TRBJ1-2, the V gene TRBV12-5; D may be TRBD1 (6 bases). The length of the CDR3 is 14 residues. V lost 6 bases and J 8 bases, leaving 19 bases between the germline ends. Germline values: CDR1 LGHNT, CDR2 FRNRAP. CDR3 protein: CASGTDRRVLGYTF. CDR3 nucleotides: TGTGCTAGTGGCACGGACAGAAGGGTGTTGGGCTACACCTTC.

This clone was picked up one time. The chain is built from TRBV19 and TRBJ1-2; D uncertain. Germline-derived CDR1 and CDR2 are LNHDA and SQIVND (reference sequence). Trimming took 3 bases from V and 3 from J, leaving 23 bases between them. The CDR3 length is 18 residues. CDR3 amino acids: CASSILRAPVSSDYGYTF. DNA for the CDR3: TGTGCCAGTAGTATCCTCCGGGCTCCGGTAAGCAGTGACTATGGCTACACCTTC.

In its sample, this clone was seen once. V usage is TRBV19 and J usage is TRBJ2-3; D not resolved. The V gene's germline CDR1 is LNHDA and CDR2 SQIVND (reference sequence). V dropped 5 bases and J dropped 3 bases, with 9 bases sitting between them. The CDR3 is 13 amino acids. In DNA, the CDR3 is TGTGCCAGTAGTCCCCGGATGACAGATACGCAGTATTTT. Its protein product is CASSPRMTDTQYF. Drawing the rest from reference TRBV19 and TRBJ2-3, the complete variable domain is DGGITQSPKYLFRKEGQNVTLSCEQNLNHDAMYWYRQDPGQGLRLIYYSQIVNDFQKGDIAEGYSVSREKKESFPLTVTSAQKNPTAFYLCASSPRMTDTQYFGPGTRLTVL.

The chain combines TRBV23-1 with TRBJ2-1, with TRBD1 matching 8 bases. TRBV23-1 belongs to the ORF category, with a function that is uncertain. Trimming took 8 bases from V and 5 from J; bases not matched to a gene: 8. This CDR3 comprises 14 residues. The DNA of the CDR3 is TGCGCCAGCTACAGGGGGGCTCACCACAATGAGCAGTTCTTC. Residues: CASYRGAHHNEQFF.

The chain carries TRBV4-1 and TRBJ1-2; D gene uncertain. The CDR3 loop spans 16 amino acids. Trimming removed 0 bases at V and 0 bases at J, with 11 bases between. Germline lookup yields CDR1 MGHRA and CDR2 YSYEKL. Here the CDR3 reads CASSQDWGVSNYGYTF. The CDR3 DNA is TGCGCCAGCAGCCAAGATTGGGGAGTTTCTAACTATGGCTACACCTTC.

The chain employs TRBV5-1 and TRBJ2-7, with D hard to call. V was trimmed by 0 bases and J by 0 bases, leaving 7 bases between them. Germline loops: CDR1 SGHRS, CDR2 YFSETQ. The CDR3 consists of 14 residues. In DNA form, the CDR3 reads TGCGCCAGCAGCTTGGTGGGTCTCTCCTACGAGCAGTACGTC. Amino acid sequence: CASSLVGLSYEQYV.

The chain recombines TRBV19 with TRBJ2-2; tentatively, D is TRBD2 (5 bases). Germline V CDR1 and CDR2: LNHDA, SQIVND (reference sequence). The CDR3 has 18 amino acids. V lost 1 base and J 1 base, leaving 16 bases between the germline ends. The CDR3 here is CASSIGPKLEENTGELFF. CDR3 nucleotides: TGTGCCAGTAGTATAGGCCCAAAACTAGAGGAGAACACCGGGGAGCTGTTTTTT.

This chain links TRBV6-1 with TRBJ2-1, with D possibly being TRBD2 (7 bases). The CDR3 is 15 residues long. Germline loops: CDR1 MNHNS, CDR2 SASEGT. V was pared by 0 bases and J by 6 bases, with 12 bases between. CDR3 region: CASSEARGLVNEQFF. CDR3 bases: TGTGCCAGCAGTGAAGCGCGGGGGCTGGTCAATGAGCAGTTCTTC.

This rearrangement joins TRBV27 to TRBJ2-2; D possibly matches TRBD1 or TRBD2 (6 bases each). CDR3 length: 15 residues. The germline V and J ends were trimmed by 2 bases and 0 bases, with 7 bases remaining between them. The germline CDR1 and CDR2 sequences are MNHEY and SMNVEV (reference sequence). CDR3 loop: CASSLRGANTGELFF. DNA of the CDR3: TGTGCCAGCAGTTTAAGGGGGGCGAACACCGGGGAGCTGTTTTTT.

The rearrangement uses TRBV5-5 and TRBJ1-2; no definite D call. The CDR3 runs 15 residues. Looked up from germline, CDR1 is SGHKS and CDR2 is YYEKEE (reference sequence). V was trimmed by 0 bases and J by 1 base, leaving 10 bases between them. CDR3 DNA: TGTGCCAGCAGCTTGGGACACTCCCTTAACTATGGCTACACCTTC. This gives the protein CASSLGHSLNYGYTF.

The rearrangement uses TRBV6-2 or TRBV6-3 and TRBJ2-3; D possibly corresponds to TRBD1 (5 bases). The ends were cut back, 0 bases at V and 1 base at J, with 14 bases in the middle. Germline V gives CDR1 MNHEY, CDR2 SVGEGT. CDR3 size: 17 residues. The CDR3: CASSYSPSGLGTDTQYF. CDR3 coding DNA: TGTGCCAGCAGTTACTCGCCTTCAGGGCTCGGCACAGATACGCAGTATTTT.

The V and J genes are TRBV18 and TRBJ2-7; D possibly corresponds to TRBD1 (5 bases). From germline, CDR1 is KGHSH and CDR2 LQKENI. The CDR3 sequence is 14 residues long. V gave up 6 bases and J gave up 4 bases, with 16 bases separating them. The CDR3, as DNA: TGTGCCAGCTCTCCAACCCCCAGGGCGTACGAGCAGTACTTC. Its translation is CASSPTPRAYEQYF. Based on the CDR3 plus reference TRBV18 and TRBJ2-7, the full variable domain is NAGVMQNPRHLVRRRGQEARLRCSPMKGHSHVYWYRQLPEEGLKFMVYLQKENIIDESGMPKERFSAEFPKEGPSILRIQQVVRGDSAAYFCASSPTPRAYEQYFGPGTRLTVT.

The chain couples TRBV7-3 to TRBJ1-1; possible D gene TRBD1, 5 bases. Germline V lookup: CDR1 SGHTA, CDR2 FQGTGA. CDR3 length: 13 amino acids. V gave up 5 bases and J gave up 8 bases, with 15 bases separating them. The CDR3, as DNA: TGTGCCAGCAGCCGCGCGGGGGACGGGGAAGCTTTCTTT. Encoded protein: CASSRAGDGEAFF.

V gene TRBV20-1 combines with J gene TRBJ2-1; D gene uncertain. The CDR3 sequence is 11 residues long. The V gene's germline CDR1 is DFQATT and CDR2 SNEGSKA (reference sequence). Trimming pared 5 bases from V and 8 bases from J, leaving 10 bases between. The CDR3 DNA reads TGCAGTGCTCCCAAGGGCTATGAGCAGTTCTTC. Encoded protein: CSAPKGYEQFF.

J is TRBJ1-6 and V is TRBV27, with TRBD1 matching over 7 bases. V trimming: 6 bases; J trimming: 8 bases; junction bases outside the gene matches: 10. CDR3 length: 15 amino acids. CDR1 is MNHEY, CDR2 SMNVEV, per germline (reference sequence). CDR3 DNA: TGTGCCAGCAGCCTAGCGACAGGGATGGATTCACCCCTCCACTTT. It is translated as CASSLATGMDSPLHF.

The V call is TRBV7-9, the J call TRBJ1-6; no firm D call. V was cut by 4 bases and J by 7 bases, with 14 bases left in between. This CDR3 has 15 residues. The germline gives CDR1 SEHNR, CDR2 FQNEAQ (reference sequence). The DNA of the CDR3 is TGTGCCAGCAGCTCGTCCCAGACGCGGAATTCACCCCTCCACTTT. Its translation: CASSSSQTRNSPLHF.

The rearrangement joins TRBV11-2 to TRBJ2-1; 10 bases are a match to TRBD2. This CDR3 region has 15 residues. Per germline, CDR1 SGHAT and CDR2 FQNNGV. With 11 bases clipped from V and 7 bases from J, the junction kept 14 bases outside the gene matches. In nucleotides, the CDR3 is TGTGCCTCGAAAGAGCGGGGGGGCTTATGGAATGAGCAGTTCTTC. It translates to CASKERGGLWNEQFF.

The rearrangement links TRBV9 to TRBJ1-4; TRBD1 matches at 7 bases. The CDR3 extends over 14 amino acids. Germline values: CDR1 SGDLS, CDR2 YYNGEE. The V and J ends lost 0 bases and 7 bases, in that order; junction bases with no gene match: 3. The CDR3 loop is CASSVEGASEKLFF. The DNA for the CDR3 is TGTGCCAGCAGCGTAGAGGGGGCATCTGAAAAACTGTTTTTT. Complete variable domain (other parts from reference TRBV9 and TRBJ1-4): DSGVTQTPKHLITATGQRVTLRCSPRSGDLSVYWYQQSLDQGLQFLIQYYNGEERAKGNILERFSAQQFPDLHSELNLSSLELGDSALYFCASSVEGASEKLFFGSGTQLSVL.

The rearrangement joins TRBV12-5 to TRBJ1-2; a possible D gene is TRBD1 (5 bases). Germline V CDR1 and CDR2: LGHNT, FRNRAP. This CDR3 is built from 13 residues. Trimming left V 4 bases short and J 8 bases short, with 14 bases between. In DNA, the CDR3 is TGTGCTAGTGGTTCCCGGGACCTAGCGGGCTACACCTTC. Translated, it gives CASGSRDLAGYTF.

The chain recombines TRBV11-3 with TRBJ2-2; D is uncertain. Germline values: CDR1 SGHNT, CDR2 YENEEA. The CDR3 sequence is 13 residues long. V lost 6 bases and J lost 6, with 11 bases in between. CDR3 region: CASSPSWAGELFF. DNA for the CDR3: TGTGCCAGCAGTCCTTCGTGGGCCGGGGAGCTGTTTTTT.

This clone was picked up one time. The chain joins TRBV3-1 (or the pseudogene TRBV3-2) to TRBJ2-2; D is perhaps TRBD2 (6 bases). Germline CDR1 reads LGHDT; CDR2 reads YNNKEL (reference sequence). Trimming took off 0 bases at V and 1 base at J, with 6 bases between the two ends. The CDR3 contains 15 residues. This chain's CDR3 is CASSQEGGNTGELFF. In DNA form, the CDR3 reads TGTGCCAGCAGCCAAGAGGGAGGGAACACCGGGGAGCTGTTTTTT.

The rearrangement uses TRBV5-1 and TRBJ1-6; possible D gene TRBD1, 5 bases. Trimming removed 0 bases from V and 11 bases from J, with 15 bases in between. The CDR3 runs to 15 residues. Looked up from germline, CDR1 is SGHRS and CDR2 is YFSETQ. The CDR3 DNA reads as TGCGCCAGCAGCTTGGCGGGGCAGGGCCGAGCACCCCTCCACTTT. This translates into CASSLAGQGRAPLHF.

The chain's CDR3 is CATKEAGDFREQFF. DNA of the CDR3: TGTGCCACCAAGGAAGCGGGGGACTTTCGAGAGCAGTTCTTC. This sequence joins TRBV19 and TRBJ2-1; TRBD2 aligns across 8 bases. This CDR3 comprises 14 residues. The germline V gene has CDR1 LNHDA and CDR2 SQIVND (reference sequence). J was trimmed by 10 bases and V by 10 bases; bases with no gene match: 15.

The CDR3 bases are TGTGCCAGCAGTTTCACAGGGGTGTGGGAGCAGTACGTC. As protein: CASSFTGVWEQYV. The rearrangement joins TRBV28 to TRBJ2-7, with 7 positions matching TRBD1. Trimming at V came to 3 bases and at J to 7 bases, leaving 6 bases not matched to a gene. Germline assignment: CDR1 MDHEN and CDR2 SYDVKM. CDR3 length: 13 amino acids.

The rearrangement links TRBV6-1 to TRBJ1-1; D possibly corresponds to TRBD1 (5 bases). The germline V gene encodes CDR1 MNHNS and CDR2 SASEGT. The germline V and J ends were trimmed by 2 bases and 2 bases, with 12 bases remaining between them. This CDR3 is built from 15 residues. Here the CDR3 DNA reads TGTGCCAGCAGTGAATACGGGGGAAGTAACACTGAAGCTTTCTTT. Protein: CASSEYGGSNTEAFF.

J is TRBJ2-3 and V is TRBV9; no firm D call. The CDR3 is 15 residues long. Germline V gene lookup returns CDR1 SGDLS and CDR2 YYNGEE. The V end was cut by 0 bases, the J end by 2 bases, with 10 bases between. CDR3 DNA: TGTGCCAGCAGCGTAGAGTGGGCCGCCACAGATACGCAGTATTTT. It specifies CASSVEWAATDTQYF. The variable domain in full, with the rest retrieved from reference TRBV9 and TRBJ2-3, is DSGVTQTPKHLITATGQRVTLRCSPRSGDLSVYWYQQSLDQGLQFLIQYYNGEERAKGNILERFSAQQFPDLHSELNLSSLELGDSALYFCASSVEWAATDTQYFGPGTRLTVL.

The count of this clone is one. The CDR3 DNA follows: TGTGCCAGCAGCCGAGTACAGGGTTTGGGTCAGCCCCAGCATTTT. This gives the protein CASSRVQGLGQPQHF. J is TRBJ1-5 and V is TRBV6-5; possible D gene TRBD1, 6 bases. Between the trimmed V and J ends, which lost 6 bases and 6 bases, there was a span of 18 bases. This CDR3 region has 15 residues. Germline V gene sequence: CDR1 MNHEY, CDR2 SVGAGI.

The V and J genes are TRBV12-3 or TRBV12-4 and TRBJ1-1, with a possible D match to TRBD1 (6 bases). Trimming cost V 7 bases and J 8 bases, with 14 bases left between them. There are 12 residues in the CDR3. Here the CDR3 DNA reads TGTGCCAGCAACGCGTTCGGACAGGAAGCTTTCTTT. Protein: CASNAFGQEAFF.